The present TCR beta chain was sequenced within a study of tumor-infiltrating lymphocytes in primary liver carcinoma. Unsorted whole blood served as the source of blood RNA, and germline DNA was extracted as well. From around 530 ng of total RNA, TCR beta-specific cDNA was reverse-transcribed using a constant-region primer. Amplification in three nested multiplex PCR rounds with slightly modified ARM-PCR gave rise to TCR beta libraries. TRBV1-TRBV30 forward primers paired with a C-beta reverse primer drove the first two PCR rounds, approximately 11 cycles each. TCRdb itself ran the multiplex PCR reads through MiXCR, one entry per CDR3 protein. This repertoire shows some 190,000 distinct CDR3 sequences, over 50% found once; its top ten account for about 70%. This clonotype was recorded at least ten times. Between the trimmed V and J ends, which lost 3 bases and 3 bases, there was a span of 10 bases. The CDR3 is 13 residues long. Germline CDR1 SQVTM, CDR2 ANQGSEA.

Sequencing was done on a sample of peripheral blood. The sequence was collected from a middle-aged man with primary liver carcinoma and hepatitis B virus infection. This chain connects TRBV29-1 to TRBJ2-3; tentative D call: TRBD1 (7 bases). CDR3 sequence: CSVEEGATDTQYF. CDR3 nucleotide sequence: TGCAGCGTTGAGGAGGGGGCTACAGATACGCAGTATTTT.